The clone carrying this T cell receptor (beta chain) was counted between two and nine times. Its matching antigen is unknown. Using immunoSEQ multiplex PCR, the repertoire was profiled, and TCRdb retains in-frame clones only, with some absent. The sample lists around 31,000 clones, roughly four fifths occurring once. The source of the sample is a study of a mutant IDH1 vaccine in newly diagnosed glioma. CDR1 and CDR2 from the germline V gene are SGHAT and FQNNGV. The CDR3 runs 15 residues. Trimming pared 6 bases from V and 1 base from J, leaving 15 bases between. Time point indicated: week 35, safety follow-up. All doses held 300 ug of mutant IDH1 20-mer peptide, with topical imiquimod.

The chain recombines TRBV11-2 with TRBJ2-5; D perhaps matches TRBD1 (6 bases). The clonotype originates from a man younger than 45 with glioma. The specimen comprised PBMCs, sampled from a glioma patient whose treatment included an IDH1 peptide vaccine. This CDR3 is CASRGAGRIQETQYF. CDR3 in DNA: TGTGCCAGCAGGGGGGCAGGCCGAATCCAAGAGACCCAGTACTTC.